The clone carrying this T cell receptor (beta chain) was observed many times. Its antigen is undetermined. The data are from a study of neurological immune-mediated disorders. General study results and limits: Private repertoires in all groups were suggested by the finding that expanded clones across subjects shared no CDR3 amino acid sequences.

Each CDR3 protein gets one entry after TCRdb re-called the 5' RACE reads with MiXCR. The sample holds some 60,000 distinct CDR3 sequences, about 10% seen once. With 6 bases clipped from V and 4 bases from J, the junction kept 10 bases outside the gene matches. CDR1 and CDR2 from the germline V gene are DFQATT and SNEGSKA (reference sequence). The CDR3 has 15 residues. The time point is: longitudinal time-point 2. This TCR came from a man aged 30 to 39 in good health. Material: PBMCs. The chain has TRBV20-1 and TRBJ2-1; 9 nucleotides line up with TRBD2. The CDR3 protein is CSAPIAGEGYNEQFF. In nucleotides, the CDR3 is TGCAGTGCGCCTATAGCGGGAGAAGGTTACAATGAGCAGTTCTTC.